This entry concerns a single T cell receptor beta chain. The data derive from a study of blood T cell repertoires in COVID-19. The wider study: Sites across the United States, Italy and Spain contributed samples from acute and convalescent COVID-19. The analysed material was cDNA or gDNA that came from T cells, B-cell-depleted T cells, or PBMCs.

Authors' methods: Reference gene primer amplification gave estimated nucleated cell counts. Clones were read by immunoSEQ multiplex PCR, and TCRdb kept only the in-frame ones, dropping some. V and J calls and clone size are those listed in that table; D and trimming were worked out from the DNA. The table has 30,000 to 40,000 clones, approximately 90% seen once. Germline V lookup: CDR1 SGHTA, CDR2 FQGNSA. This CDR3 is built from 14 residues. V lost 8 bases and J lost 9; bases outside the gene matches: 6. This chain joins TRBV7-2 and TRBJ1-6, with 11 positions matching TRBD1. The TCR originated in a human donor in a cohort sampled during active COVID-19. The sample taken for sequencing was peripheral blood. DNA of the CDR3: TGTGCCAGCGGAATTGGGACAGGGGGTTCACCCCTCCACTTT. Its translation is CASGIGTGGSPLHF.